The next 30 T cell receptor beta chains were all read from a single sample in a study of identical twins. One entry per CDR3 protein, called by TCRdb with MiXCR from the 5' RACE reads. The repertoire has about 690,000 distinct CDR3 sequences, around 6% of them found once; the top ten carry around 2%. The sample taken for sequencing was naive T cells sorted from blood. These receptors originate from a man aged 18-30 years in good health.

This clonotype was detected many times. The CDR3 DNA reads TGTGCCAGCAGTTTGACTTTAGCGGGAGGCCGTGAGACCCAGTACTTC. Its protein is CASSLTLAGGRETQYF. The chain carries TRBV12-3 or TRBV12-4 and TRBJ2-5; 10 nucleotides align to TRBD2. Unmatched junction bases numbered 9, after V lost 3 bases and J lost 5 bases. The CDR3 runs 16 residues.

The J gene is TRBJ2-2, the V gene TRBV10-2, with unresolved D. Trimming cost V 8 bases and J 8 bases, with 6 bases left between them. This CDR3 region has 10 residues. The germline CDR1 and CDR2 sequences are WSHSY and SAAADI. CDR3 protein: CASQQGELFF. DNA of the CDR3: TGCGCCAGCCAGCAAGGGGAGCTGTTTTTT.

On this clonotype itself: Relative to the germline gene, one junction end is altered; a read error may explain this. The V call is TRBV28, the J call TRBJ2-7; 10 positions match TRBD2. CDR1 MDHEN and CDR2 SYDVKM come from the germline V gene. The CDR3 has 13 amino acids. The CDR3 nucleotides are TGTGCCAGCAGGCTAGCGGGAGACTACGAGCATTACTTC. It specifies CASRLAGDYEHYF. Based on the CDR3 plus reference TRBV28 and TRBJ2-7, the full variable domain is DVKVTQSSRYLVKRTGEKVFLECVQDMDHENMFWYRQDPGLGLRLIYFSYDVKMKEKGDIPEGYSVSREKKERFSLILESASTNQTSMYLCASRLAGDYEHYFGPGTRLTVT.

This clonotype has a handful of counts. The chain joins TRBV20-1 to TRBJ2-7; D perhaps matches TRBD2 (6 bases). CDR1 is DFQATT, CDR2 SNEGSKA, per germline (reference sequence). The CDR3 runs 14 residues. Trimming cost V 1 base and J 1 base, with 11 bases left between them. The CDR3, as DNA: TGCAGTGCTAGAGCTTTGGAGGGTTCCTACGAGCAGTACTTC. Protein sequence: CSARALEGSYEQYF.

Many counts were recorded for this clonotype. This chain joins TRBV20-1 and TRBJ2-3; D may be TRBD2 (5 bases). The V end was cut by 4 bases, the J end by 4 bases, with 18 bases between. The germline gives CDR1 DFQATT, CDR2 SNEGSKA (reference sequence). The CDR3 runs to 15 residues. For the CDR3, the DNA is TGCAGTGCTACCAACCGGGAAAGGGCCGCAGATACGCAGTATTTT. Translated: CSATNRERAADTQYF.

This clonotype has at least ten counts. The chain combines TRBV27 with TRBJ2-3; no definite D call. Germline CDR1 and CDR2: MNHEY and SMNVEV (reference sequence). V shed 4 bases and J shed 4 bases, with 9 bases lying between them. CDR3 size: 13 residues. DNA for the CDR3: TGTGCCAGCAGTTCGACGTTAGCAGATACGCAGTATTTT. This codes for CASSSTLADTQYF.

This rearrangement joins TRBV5-1 to TRBJ2-2; 14 nucleotides match TRBD2. V was pared by 0 bases and J by 6 bases, with 4 bases of the junction left unmatched. Germline V gene data show CDR1 as SGHRS and CDR2 as YFSETQ. This CDR3 has 17 residues. CDR3 nucleotide sequence: TGCGCCAGCAGCTTGGGGGGACTAGCGGGAGTATCCGGGGAGCTGTTTTTT. Protein product: CASSLGGLAGVSGELFF.

This clonotype was recorded many times. This chain uses TRBV7-9 with TRBJ2-7; 7 bases align to TRBD2. Trimming removed 3 bases from V and 4 bases from J; junction bases left unmatched: 12. The CDR3 loop spans 16 amino acids. Germline values: CDR1 SEHNR, CDR2 FQNEAQ (reference sequence). The CDR3 nucleotides read TGTGCCAGCAGCTTCGCCTCTAGCGGAGGCCCTTACGAGCAGTACTTC. Amino acid sequence: CASSFASSGGPYEQYF. Combining the CDR3 with reference TRBV7-9 and TRBJ2-7 gives the whole variable domain DTGVSQNPRHKITKRGQNVTFRCDPISEHNRLYWYRQTLGQGPEFLTYFQNEAQLEKSRLLSDRFSAERPKGSFSTLEIQRTEQGDSAMYLCASSFASSGGPYEQYFGPGTRLTVT.

This clonotype was found many times. The CDR3 DNA is TGTGCCAGCAGTTCCCCTAAGCGGGTGCCTAGCACAGATACGCAGTATTTT. Translation gives CASSSPKRVPSTDTQYF. The chain recombines TRBV27 with TRBJ2-3, with D maybe TRBD2 (6 bases). The length of the CDR3 is 17 residues. Looked up from germline, CDR1 is MNHEY and CDR2 is SMNVEV (reference sequence). V gave up 4 bases and J gave up 0 bases, with 17 bases separating them.

This chain links TRBV20-1 with TRBJ1-2; D unclear. Germline values: CDR1 DFQATT, CDR2 SNEGSKA (reference sequence). This CDR3 spans 12 amino acids. Trimming left V 6 bases short and J 4 bases short, with 12 bases between. DNA for the CDR3: TGCAGTGCCCCTGAGACGGCCTATGGCTACACCTTC. This translates into CSAPETAYGYTF.

This clonotype was detected many times. The V gene is TRBV29-1, the J gene TRBJ2-7; no clear D gene. This CDR3 has 11 amino acids. The ends were cut back, 4 bases at V and 7 bases at J, with 11 bases in the middle. CDR1 is SQVTM and CDR2 is ANQGSEA in the germline V gene. For the CDR3, the DNA is TGCAGCGTTGTTATTAGTAGGGAGCAGTACGTC. It encodes CSVVISREQYV.

This clonotype was seen repeatedly, ten times or more. J is TRBJ2-6 and V is TRBV12-3 or TRBV12-4; D gene ambiguous. V shed 7 bases and J shed 3 bases, with 13 bases lying between them. The CDR3 loop spans 15 amino acids. Here the CDR3 reads CASTPGLGGANVLTF. CDR3 in DNA: TGTGCCAGCACCCCAGGTCTAGGTGGGGCCAACGTCCTGACTTTC.

There are many counts of this clonotype. V usage is TRBV5-1 and J usage is TRBJ2-3; 7 bases map to TRBD1. This CDR3 is 14 amino acids long. Germline CDR1 SGHRS, CDR2 YFSETQ. V lost 4 bases and J lost 4; bases outside the gene matches: 6. The CDR3: CASSSGQAPDTQYF. The CDR3 DNA follows: TGCGCCAGCAGCAGCGGACAGGCCCCAGATACGCAGTATTTT.

This clonotype came up many times. The chain employs TRBV12-3 or TRBV12-4 and TRBJ1-2; D remains ambiguous. Trimming took 6 bases from V and 4 from J, leaving 6 bases between them. The CDR3 is made up of 11 amino acids. This CDR3 reads CASSWGYGYTF. The DNA of the CDR3 is TGTGCCAGCAGCTGGGGCTATGGCTACACCTTC.

At least ten counts were recorded for this clonotype. The genes are TRBV29-1 and TRBJ1-2, with TRBD1 matching over 11 bases. J gave up 4 bases and V 5 bases, and 6 bases lay outside the gene matches. CDR1 and CDR2 from the germline V gene are SQVTM and ANQGSEA. The CDR3 length is 14 residues. DNA of the CDR3: TGCAGCGTTTCTACCGGGACAGGGGGCTATGGCTACACCTTC. Its translation: CSVSTGTGGYGYTF.

This clonotype was detected many times. This rearrangement joins TRBV20-1 to TRBJ2-7; perhaps TRBD2 as D (6 bases). The V gene lost 5 bases and the J gene lost 6 bases, with 11 bases spanning the gap. Germline assignment: CDR1 DFQATT and CDR2 SNEGSKA (reference sequence). The CDR3 has 11 residues. CDR3 amino acids: CSAWRASEQYF. The CDR3 DNA reads as TGCAGTGCTTGGAGGGCCTCCGAGCAGTACTTC.

This clonotype was counted only a few times. This chain connects TRBV5-1 to TRBJ2-7; unclear D gene. V lost 5 bases, J lost 7 bases, and 19 bases lay in between. The CDR3 loop spans 14 amino acids. The germline V gene has CDR1 SGHRS and CDR2 YFSETQ. The CDR3 sequence is CASSSAVYDGEQYF. The DNA for the CDR3 is TGCGCCAGCAGTTCAGCAGTCTACGATGGGGAGCAGTACTTC.

Of note for this clonotype: The junction departs from germline at one end; a sequencing error may be responsible. This chain joins TRBV20-1 and TRBJ1-1, with unresolved D. The germline CDR1 and CDR2 sequences are DFQATT and SNEGSKA (reference sequence). This CDR3 contains 15 residues. CDR3 coding DNA: TGCAGTGCCAGAGTAATAAGGGCCCCGAACACTGAAGCTTTCTTT. It is translated as CSARVIRAPNTEAFF.

CDR3 sequence: CASRGTGANEKLFF. The CDR3 coding sequence is TGTGCCAGCAGGGGGACAGGAGCTAATGAAAAACTGTTTTTT. The J gene is TRBJ1-4, the V gene TRBV11-3, with 8 bases matching TRBD1. Germline values: CDR1 SGHNT, CDR2 YENEEA. The trim removed 6 bases at V and 3 bases at J, leaving 3 bases unmatched. CDR3 size: 14 residues.

This clonotype was detected ten times or more. DNA of the CDR3: TGCGCCAGCAGCTTGGCCCCTGGAGATACGCAGTATTTT. Its translation is CASSLAPGDTQYF. This chain links TRBV5-1 with TRBJ2-3; the D is unclear. Germline-derived CDR1 and CDR2 are SGHRS and YFSETQ. V was trimmed by 0 bases and J by 5 bases, leaving 7 bases between them. The CDR3 has 13 residues.

This clonotype was counted between two and nine times. The rearrangement links TRBV7-2 to TRBJ2-7; TRBD1 matches 8 bases. The CDR3 consists of 15 residues. Unmatched junction bases numbered 7, after V lost 4 bases and J lost 2 bases. Germline lookup yields CDR1 SGHTA and CDR2 FQGNSA. This CDR3 is CASSYSRDRPYEQYF. CDR3 DNA: TGTGCCAGCAGCTACAGCCGGGACAGGCCCTACGAGCAGTACTTC.

This clonotype was counted ten times or more. One junction end does not reproduce the germline sequence, and a read error may be involved. The J gene is TRBJ2-5, the V gene TRBV11-2, with D perhaps TRBD2 (6 bases). The germline gives CDR1 SGHAT, CDR2 FQNNGV. The CDR3 has 15 amino acids. The DNA for the CDR3 is TGTGCCAGCAGAAGGTCTAGCGCCGACCAAGGGACCCAGTACTTC. Protein product: CASRRSSADQGTQYF.

The chain employs TRBV5-1 and TRBJ2-2; unclear D gene. The germline V gene encodes CDR1 SGHRS and CDR2 YFSETQ. The CDR3 is 13 residues long. Trimming cost V 4 bases and J 6 bases, with 10 bases left between them. Written as DNA, the CDR3 is TGCGCCAGCAGCCGAAGGGTGTCCGGGGAGCTGTTTTTT. Its protein is CASSRRVSGELFF.

There are a few counts of this clonotype. The V gene is TRBV10-3, the J gene TRBJ2-5; D gene ambiguous. The CDR3 is 13 amino acids. Germline CDR1 and CDR2: ENHRY and SYGVKD. Trimming took 1 base from V and 3 from J, leaving 6 bases between them. CDR3 coding DNA: TGTGCCATCAGTGAGTTGAGTAAAGAGACCCAGTACTTC. Translation gives CAISELSKETQYF.

This clonotype was found many times. The rearrangement links TRBV9 to TRBJ1-1; 10 bases agree with TRBD1. The junction had 6 bases not matched to a gene; V was cut back by 2 bases and J by 8 bases. The CDR3 length is 14 residues. The germline V gene encodes CDR1 SGDLS and CDR2 YYNGEE. The CDR3 loop reads CASSVVPGQGEAFF. CDR3 in DNA: TGTGCCAGCAGCGTCGTCCCGGGACAGGGGGAAGCTTTCTTT.

This clonotype was observed at least ten times. The chain has TRBV12-3 or TRBV12-4 and TRBJ2-1; no firm D call. CDR3 length equals 12 residues. V was cut by 5 bases and J by 3 bases, with 5 bases left in between. The CDR3 sequence: CASSERYNEQFF. The CDR3 DNA follows: TGTGCCAGCAGTGAGCGCTACAATGAGCAGTTCTTC.

The gene calls are TRBV6-1 and TRBJ1-5, with a weak D call TRBD1 (6 bases). In germline, CDR1 is MNHNS, CDR2 SASEGT. CDR3 length: 14 amino acids. The V and J ends lost 2 bases and 9 bases respectively, with 14 bases between them. The CDR3 nucleotides are TGTGCCAGCAGTGAACCGGGCAGGGGTTCGCCCCAGCATTTT. Its translation: CASSEPGRGSPQHF.

This clonotype was counted between two and nine times. This chain joins TRBV18 and TRBJ2-5; possible D gene TRBD1, 6 bases. Trimming took 6 bases from V and 2 from J, leaving 19 bases between them. The length of the CDR3 is 16 residues. Germline assignment: CDR1 KGHSH and CDR2 LQKENI. The CDR3 coding sequence is TGTGCCAGCTCCCCAGGAGAGACAGGTTTGCAAGAGACCCAGTACTTC. This encodes CASSPGETGLQETQYF. Full variable domain (remainder filled in from reference TRBV18 and TRBJ2-5): NAGVMQNPRHLVRRRGQEARLRCSPMKGHSHVYWYRQLPEEGLKFMVYLQKENIIDESGMPKERFSAEFPKEGPSILRIQQVVRGDSAAYFCASSPGETGLQETQYFGPGTRLLVL.

The V and J genes are TRBV6-1 and TRBJ1-5; perhaps TRBD1 as D (5 bases). V lost 7 bases, J lost 2 bases, and 18 bases lay in between. In germline, CDR1 is MNHNS, CDR2 SASEGT. The CDR3 is made up of 16 amino acids. CDR3 region: CASIWDPSTRNQPQHF. In DNA, the CDR3 is TGTGCCAGCATCTGGGACCCCTCCACACGCAATCAGCCCCAGCATTTT.

The chain employs TRBV20-1 and TRBJ1-6; no clear D. The CDR3 totals 17 residues. Germline CDR1 reads DFQATT; CDR2 reads SNEGSKA (reference sequence). V dropped 5 bases and J dropped 7 bases, with 24 bases sitting between them. As DNA, the CDR3 is TGCAGTGCTTCTCGGACGGCGCCCCTCTTACAGAATTCACCCCTCCACTTT. It encodes CSASRTAPLLQNSPLHF.